Listed below are T cell receptor beta chains from one sample, sequenced in a study of vaccination and CD4 T cells after COVID-19. One entry per CDR3 protein results from TCRdb running MiXCR on the PCR reads. Of about 26,000 distinct CDR3 sequences listed, roughly 40% are singletons. Antigens for these TCRs are unknown. Sequences were derived from CD4+ T cells from blood, cultured in vitro, sampled about 7 months after SARS-CoV-2 vaccination. The receptors shown here come from a human donor who had recovered from COVID-19. CDR3s include the opening cysteine and the closing phenylalanine or tryptophan. A D gene is named only where the DNA matches it firmly. Not all rows give a size; the values are once, few, many and, for expanded clones, a class.

V: TRBV6-1
D: TRBD1
size: .
J: TRBJ2-7
DNA: TGTGCCAGCAGGGACAGGACAGGGATCTACGAGCAGTACTTC
CDR3: CASRDRTGIYEQYF

V: TRBV5-4
D: TRBD2
size: few
J: TRBJ2-3
DNA: TGTGCCAGCAGCACGCGGACTAGCGGAACTAGCACAGATACGCAGTATTTT
CDR3: CASSTRTSGTSTDTQYF

V: TRBV20-1
D: .
size: .
J: TRBJ2-4
DNA: TGCAGTGCTAGCATAACAAACATTCAGTACTTC
CDR3: CSASITNIQYF

V: TRBV2
D: .
size: .
J: TRBJ2-5
DNA: TGTGCCCTACGGGGGGCCCTCCAAGAGACCCAGTACTTC
CDR3: CALRGALQETQYF

V: TRBV28
D: .
size: .
J: TRBJ1-2
DNA: TGTGCCAGCAGTTTTGGGTATGGCACTAACTATGGCTACACCTTC
CDR3: CASSFGYGTNYGYTF

V: TRBV20-1
D: .
size: .
J: TRBJ2-7
DNA: TGCAGTGCTAGGGCCGTAGGGGCGTCCTACGAGCAGTACTTC
CDR3: CSARAVGASYEQYF

V: TRBV6-5
D: .
size: few
J: TRBJ2-7
DNA: TGTGCCAGCAGTTACGCGGGGGCAGGGCCGGCCTACGAGCAGTACTTC
CDR3: CASSYAGAGPAYEQYF

V: TRBV10-3
D: .
size: .
J: TRBJ1-1
DNA: TGTGCCATCAGTGCCCTAGGGGGGCGCGCGGACACTGAAGCTTTCTTT
CDR3: CAISALGGRADTEAFF

V: TRBV5-4
D: .
size: .
J: TRBJ2-1
DNA: TGTGCCAGCAGCGGGAGGAGGTCCAACAATGAGCAGTTCTTC
CDR3: CASSGRRSNNEQFF

V: TRBV28
D: .
size: .
J: TRBJ1-6
DNA: TGTGCCAGCAGTTCTGGAGATTCACCCCTCCACTTT
CDR3: CASSSGDSPLHF

V: TRBV27
D: .
size: .
J: TRBJ1-6
DNA: TGTGCCAGCGGCTGGAGGGATTCACCCCTCCACTTT
CDR3: CASGWRDSPLHF

V: TRBV11-3
D: TRBD2
size: once
J: TRBJ2-3
DNA: TGTGCCAGCAGCTTACTAGCGGGAGGGCCGTTGGATACGCAGTATTTT
CDR3: CASSLLAGGPLDTQYF

V: TRBV7-9
D: .
size: few
J: TRBJ2-1
DNA: TGTGCCAGCAGTCCCAGCCCCTTGATGCGACGGAACAATGAGCAGTTCTTC
CDR3: CASSPSPLMRRNNEQFF

V: TRBV19
D: .
size: .
J: TRBJ2-7
DNA: TGTGCCAGTAATCGGGGGAGCTCCTACGAGCAGTACTTC
CDR3: CASNRGSSYEQYF

V: TRBV16
D: .
size: .
J: TRBJ2-7
DNA: TGTGCCAGCAGCCTACTCCCTCCAGGGTACGACGAGCAGTACTTC
CDR3: CASSLLPPGYDEQYF

V: TRBV7-2
D: .
size: few
J: TRBJ2-7
DNA: TGTGCCAGCAGCTTAGCGCTCGCAGTGAACTACGAGCAGTACTTC
CDR3: CASSLALAVNYEQYF

V: TRBV24-1
D: .
size: .
J: TRBJ2-7
DNA: TGTGCCACCAGTGATTCTGGGACAAGCTACGAGCAGTACTTC
CDR3: CATSDSGTSYEQYF

V: TRBV6-1
D: TRBD1
size: .
J: TRBJ2-7
DNA: TGTGCCAGCAGAAACAGGGGACAGACGGAATACGAGCAGTACTTC
CDR3: CASRNRGQTEYEQYF

V: TRBV7-9
D: .
size: few
J: TRBJ2-7
DNA: TGTGCCAGCAGCTTTCATGGTGAGTCCTACGAGCAGTACTTC
CDR3: CASSFHGESYEQYF

V: TRBV27
D: .
size: .
J: TRBJ2-7
DNA: TGTGCCAGCAGCAGAGGACTTACAGGGTCCTACGAGCAGTACTTC
CDR3: CASSRGLTGSYEQYF

V: TRBV7-2
D: TRBD2
size: .
J: TRBJ2-3
DNA: TGTGCCAGCAGCTTAGCTGGGACTAGCGGGAGTCAGGATACGCAGTATTTT
CDR3: CASSLAGTSGSQDTQYF

V: TRBV6-1
D: .
size: .
J: TRBJ1-2
DNA: TGTGCCAGCAGTCGGGACGGAAACTATGGCTACACCTTC
CDR3: CASSRDGNYGYTF

V: TRBV7-2
D: .
size: .
J: TRBJ2-1
DNA: TGTGCCAGCAGCTTTACCTCTCGCACTTTAAGCTCCTACAATGAGCAGTTCTTC
CDR3: CASSFTSRTLSSYNEQFF

V: TRBV6-5
D: .
size: .
J: TRBJ2-7
DNA: TGTGCCAGCAGTTACTCGACGTACTACGAGCAGTACTTC
CDR3: CASSYSTYYEQYF

V: TRBV7-9
D: TRBD1
size: .
J: TRBJ2-1
DNA: TGTGCCAGCAGCTTTTTCGGGACAGGGGGAAATGAGCAGTTCTTC
CDR3: CASSFFGTGGNEQFF

V: TRBV20-1
D: TRBD2
size: .
J: TRBJ2-1
DNA: TGCAGTGCTCAGATAAGAGGTGGGACTAGCGACTACAATGAGCAGTTCTTC
CDR3: CSAQIRGGTSDYNEQFF

V: TRBV6-1
D: .
size: few
J: TRBJ1-1
DNA: TGTGCCAGCAGTATATCCTTGAACACTGAAGCTTTCTTT
CDR3: CASSISLNTEAFF

V: TRBV7-9
D: TRBD1
size: .
J: TRBJ2-5
DNA: TGTGCCAGCAGCTTAGGGGACAGGGGCCAAGAGACCCAGTACTTC
CDR3: CASSLGDRGQETQYF

V: TRBV20-1
D: TRBD1
size: .
J: TRBJ2-7
DNA: TGCAGTGCTAGGACAACCGGGACAGGAACCTACGAGCAGTACTTC
CDR3: CSARTTGTGTYEQYF

V: TRBV10-3
D: TRBD2
size: .
J: TRBJ2-1
DNA: TGTGCCATCGGGGAGACTAGCGGGAGGTCCTACAATGAGCAGTTCTTC
CDR3: CAIGETSGRSYNEQFF

V: TRBV6-1
D: TRBD1
size: .
J: TRBJ1-2
DNA: TGTGCCAGCAGCCGTAGCTTTATGGACAGGGCTGGCTACACCTTC
CDR3: CASSRSFMDRAGYTF

V: TRBV28
D: .
size: once
J: TRBJ2-7
DNA: TGTGCCAGCAGTCGGGGGTTCTACTACGAGCAGTACTTC
CDR3: CASSRGFYYEQYF

V: TRBV6-2/TRBV6-3
D: TRBD1
size: .
J: TRBJ1-2
DNA: TGTGCCAGCAGTCCTGCTGGACAGGGGATCGGTGGCTACACCTTC
CDR3: CASSPAGQGIGGYTF

V: TRBV15
D: .
size: .
J: TRBJ2-3
DNA: TGTGCCACCAGCAGAGATCTGGGCACAGATACGCAGTATTTT
CDR3: CATSRDLGTDTQYF

V: TRBV29-1
D: .
size: few
J: TRBJ1-2
DNA: TGCAGCGTTGAAAGGAGGGGCGGTGACTATGGCTACACCTTC
CDR3: CSVERRGGDYGYTF

V: TRBV5-1
D: .
size: .
J: TRBJ2-1
DNA: TGCGCCAGCAGCTTGGTTCCCAGCGTCTACAATGAGCAGTTCTTC
CDR3: CASSLVPSVYNEQFF

V: TRBV27
D: .
size: .
J: TRBJ1-2
DNA: TGTGCCAGCCTCGAGGGGTACAGTTATGGCTACACCTTC
CDR3: CASLEGYSYGYTF

V: TRBV20-1
D: .
size: few
J: TRBJ2-7
DNA: TGCAGTGCTAGGACGTGGGCCCAGGGTCCCTCCGAGCAGTACTTC
CDR3: CSARTWAQGPSEQYF

V: TRBV7-9
D: .
size: medium-sized
J: TRBJ2-5
DNA: TGTGCCAGCAGCTCCCGGGACGGTCACCAAGAGACCCAGTACTTC
CDR3: CASSSRDGHQETQYF

V: TRBV10-3
D: TRBD2
size: .
J: TRBJ2-5
DNA: TGTGCCATCAGTGAAGGACTAGCGGTCCAAGAGACCCAGTACTTC
CDR3: CAISEGLAVQETQYF

V: TRBV28
D: .
size: .
J: TRBJ1-2
DNA: TGTGCCAGCAGTTCTGGTGTAACTGCCCTGGTATATGGCTACACCTTC
CDR3: CASSSGVTALVYGYTF

V: TRBV6-1
D: TRBD2
size: few
J: TRBJ2-5
DNA: TGTGCCAGCAGGACTAGCGGGAGGGCCCAAGAGACCCAGTACTTC
CDR3: CASRTSGRAQETQYF

V: TRBV6-1
D: .
size: .
J: TRBJ2-1
DNA: TGTGCCAGCAGTTCTACGAGGCTGTACAATGAGCAGTTCTTC
CDR3: CASSSTRLYNEQFF

V: TRBV20-1
D: TRBD1
size: .
J: TRBJ2-5
DNA: TGCAGTGCTCGGGACAGGGGGCCGGTGGAGACCCAGTACTTC
CDR3: CSARDRGPVETQYF

V: TRBV28
D: .
size: few
J: TRBJ1-6
DNA: TGTGCCAGCAGTCAGGGAGTTGGTCCAAATTCACCCCTCCACTTT
CDR3: CASSQGVGPNSPLHF

V: TRBV19
D: .
size: .
J: TRBJ1-1
DNA: TGTGCCAGTAGTATAAACAGCTTGACTATGAACACTGAAGCTTTCTTT
CDR3: CASSINSLTMNTEAFF

V: TRBV15
D: TRBD2
size: .
J: TRBJ2-7
DNA: TGTGCCACCAGCACCCCTAGCGGGAGGGGTCACGAGCAGTACTTC
CDR3: CATSTPSGRGHEQYF

V: TRBV6-1
D: .
size: .
J: TRBJ1-5
DNA: TGTGCCACTAACCCTCCTGGGTCGAGATATCAGCCCCAGCATTTT
CDR3: CATNPPGSRYQPQHF

V: TRBV18
D: .
size: .
J: TRBJ2-5
DNA: TGTGCCAGCTCACCTCGGAGTGGAGAGACCCAGTACTTC
CDR3: CASSPRSGETQYF